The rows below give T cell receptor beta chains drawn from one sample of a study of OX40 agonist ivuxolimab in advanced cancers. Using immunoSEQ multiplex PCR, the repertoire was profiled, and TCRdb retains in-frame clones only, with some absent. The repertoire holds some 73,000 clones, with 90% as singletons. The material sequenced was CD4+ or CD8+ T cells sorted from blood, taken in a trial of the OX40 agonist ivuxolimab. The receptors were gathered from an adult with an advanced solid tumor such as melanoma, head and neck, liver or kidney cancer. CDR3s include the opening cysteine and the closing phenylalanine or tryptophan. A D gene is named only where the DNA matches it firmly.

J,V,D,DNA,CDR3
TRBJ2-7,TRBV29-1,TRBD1,TGCAGCGCCGGGGACAGGGAGGGCGAGCAGTACTTC,CSAGDREGEQYF
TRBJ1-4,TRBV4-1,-,TGCGCCAGCAGCCAAGACTTGGGATCGGGAGCAACTAATGAAAAACTGTTTTTT,CASSQDLGSGATNEKLFF
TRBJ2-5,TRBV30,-,TGTGCCTGGAGTGTGACTACCGGGGTAGGGTACCAAGAGACCCAGTACTTC,CAWSVTTGVGYQETQYF
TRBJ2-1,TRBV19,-,TGTGCCAGTAGTACGGGGTACAATGAGCAGTTCTTC,CASSTGYNEQFF
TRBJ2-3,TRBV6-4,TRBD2,TGTGCCAGCAGAGAACTTTTAGCGGGGGGATTCACAGATACGCAGTATTTT,CASRELLAGGFTDTQYF
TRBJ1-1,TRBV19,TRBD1,TGTGCCAGCTCTCCCGACAGGGGCTCCGGCACTGAAGCTTTCTTT,CASSPDRGSGTEAFF
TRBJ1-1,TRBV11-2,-,TGTGCCAGCAGCTTAGTCAGGGTGGCGGGCACTGAAGCTTTCTTT,CASSLVRVAGTEAFF
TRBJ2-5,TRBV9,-,TGTGCCAGCAGCACCGGAGGGATGGGGGAGACCCAGTACTTC,CASSTGGMGETQYF
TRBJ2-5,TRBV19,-,TGTGCCAGTAGTATAGAGGCTGCTCCCCAAGAGACCCAGTACTTC,CASSIEAAPQETQYF
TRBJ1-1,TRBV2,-,TGTGCCAGCAGAAACCATAATGAGGGGGTGAACACTGAAGCTTTCTTT,CASRNHNEGVNTEAFF
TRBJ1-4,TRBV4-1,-,TGCGCCAGCAGCCCTGTGCCGGTTGGGGAAAAACTGTTTTTT,CASSPVPVGEKLFF
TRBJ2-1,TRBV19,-,TGTGCCAGTAGTATCGGGGCCAATGAGCAGTTCTTC,CASSIGANEQFF
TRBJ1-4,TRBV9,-,TGTGCCAGCTCCGGTCGGGACGAGGTAGGCGAAAAACTGTTTTTT,CASSGRDEVGEKLFF
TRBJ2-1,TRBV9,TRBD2,TGTGCCAGCGGGGACACCGCTCGGGGGACTAGCGGGAGTCCAGCCTACAATGAGCAGTTCTTC,CASGDTARGTSGSPAYNEQFF
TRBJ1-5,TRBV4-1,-,TGCGCCAGCAGCCATTTTGCGGAAAGCAATCAGCCCCAGCATTTT,CASSHFAESNQPQHF